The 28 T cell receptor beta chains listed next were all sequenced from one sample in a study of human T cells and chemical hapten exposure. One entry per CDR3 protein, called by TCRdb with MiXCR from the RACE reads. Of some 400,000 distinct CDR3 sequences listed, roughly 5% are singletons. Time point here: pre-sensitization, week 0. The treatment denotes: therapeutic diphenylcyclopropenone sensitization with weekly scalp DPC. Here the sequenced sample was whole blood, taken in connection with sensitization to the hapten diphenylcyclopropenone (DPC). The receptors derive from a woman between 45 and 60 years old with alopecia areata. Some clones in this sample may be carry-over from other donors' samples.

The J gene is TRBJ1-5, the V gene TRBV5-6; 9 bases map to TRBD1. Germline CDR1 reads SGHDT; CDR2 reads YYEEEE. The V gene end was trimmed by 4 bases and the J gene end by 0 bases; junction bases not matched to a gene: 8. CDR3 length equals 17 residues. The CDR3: CASSPRDRAYSNQPQHF. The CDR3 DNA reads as TGTGCCAGCAGCCCGAGGGACAGGGCTTATAGCAATCAGCCCCAGCATTTT.

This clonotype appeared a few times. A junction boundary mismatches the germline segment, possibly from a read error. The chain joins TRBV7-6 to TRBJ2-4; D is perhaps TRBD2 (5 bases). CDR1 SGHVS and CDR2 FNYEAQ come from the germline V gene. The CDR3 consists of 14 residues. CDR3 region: CASSLMRARLNSDF. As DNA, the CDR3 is TGTGCCAGCAGCTTGATGAGGGCCCGTCTCAATTCGGACTTC.

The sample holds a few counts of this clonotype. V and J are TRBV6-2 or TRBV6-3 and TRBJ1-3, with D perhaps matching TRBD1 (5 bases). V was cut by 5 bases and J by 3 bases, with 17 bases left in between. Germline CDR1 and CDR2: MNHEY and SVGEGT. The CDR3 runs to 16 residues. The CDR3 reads CASSTLPTDIGNTIYF. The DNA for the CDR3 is TGTGCCAGCAGTACCCTCCCGACAGATATTGGAAACACCATATATTTT.

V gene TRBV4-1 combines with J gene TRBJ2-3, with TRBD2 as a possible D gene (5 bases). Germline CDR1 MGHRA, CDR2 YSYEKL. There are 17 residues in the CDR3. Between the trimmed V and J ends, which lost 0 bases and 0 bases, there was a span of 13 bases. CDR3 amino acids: CASSQDLLDPSTDTQYF. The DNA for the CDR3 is TGCGCCAGCAGCCAAGACCTACTAGACCCTAGCACAGATACGCAGTATTTT.

Written as DNA, the CDR3 is TGTGCCAGCCATTTGAACACCGGGGAGCTGTTTTTT. It specifies CASHLNTGELFF. The chain couples TRBV5-6 to TRBJ2-2; D unclear. The CDR3 extends over 12 amino acids. Per germline, CDR1 SGHDT and CDR2 YYEEEE. V was trimmed by 7 bases and J by 1 base, leaving 5 bases between them.

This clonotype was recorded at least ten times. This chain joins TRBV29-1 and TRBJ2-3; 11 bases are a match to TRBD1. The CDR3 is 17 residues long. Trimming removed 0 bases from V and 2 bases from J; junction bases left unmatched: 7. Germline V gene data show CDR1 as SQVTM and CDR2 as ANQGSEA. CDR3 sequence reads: CSVEDRGDRGFTDTQYF. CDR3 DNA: TGCAGCGTTGAAGATCGTGGGGACAGGGGGTTCACAGATACGCAGTATTTT.

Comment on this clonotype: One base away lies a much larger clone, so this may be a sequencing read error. CDR3 in amino acids: CASTSADEREQYF. The CDR3 nucleotides are TGCGCCAGCACCTCGGCGGACGAGCGGGAGCAGTACTTC. This sequence joins TRBV5-1 and TRBJ2-7, with D maybe TRBD2 (5 bases). This CDR3 comprises 13 residues. Germline V gene data show CDR1 as SGHRS and CDR2 as YFSETQ. Trimming pared 6 bases from V and 7 bases from J, leaving 17 bases between.

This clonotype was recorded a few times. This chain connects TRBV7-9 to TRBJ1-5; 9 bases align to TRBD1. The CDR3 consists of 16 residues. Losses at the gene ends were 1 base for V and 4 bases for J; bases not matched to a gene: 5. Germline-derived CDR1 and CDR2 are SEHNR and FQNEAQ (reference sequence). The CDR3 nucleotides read TGTGCCAGCAGCTTAGTTGGGACAGGGAAGAATCAGCCCCAGCATTTT. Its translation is CASSLVGTGKNQPQHF.

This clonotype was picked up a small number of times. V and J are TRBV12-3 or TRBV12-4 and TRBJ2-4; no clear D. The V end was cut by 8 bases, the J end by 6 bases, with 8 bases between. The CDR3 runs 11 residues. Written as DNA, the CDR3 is TGTGCCAGCCGCACTGCAAACATTCAGTACTTC. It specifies CASRTANIQYF.

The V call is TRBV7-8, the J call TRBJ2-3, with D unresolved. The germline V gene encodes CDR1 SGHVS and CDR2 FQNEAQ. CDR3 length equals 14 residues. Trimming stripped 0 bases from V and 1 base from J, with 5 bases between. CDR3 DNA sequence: TGTGCCAGCAGCTTAGCTCTACGCACAGATACGCAGTATTTT. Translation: CASSLALRTDTQYF.

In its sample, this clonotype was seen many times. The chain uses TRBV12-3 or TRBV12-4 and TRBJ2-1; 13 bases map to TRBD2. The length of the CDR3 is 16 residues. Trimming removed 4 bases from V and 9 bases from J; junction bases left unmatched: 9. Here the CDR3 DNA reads TGTGCCAGCAGTTCCCGGACTAGCGGGAGCGGGACTGAGCAGTTCTTC. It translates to CASSSRTSGSGTEQFF.

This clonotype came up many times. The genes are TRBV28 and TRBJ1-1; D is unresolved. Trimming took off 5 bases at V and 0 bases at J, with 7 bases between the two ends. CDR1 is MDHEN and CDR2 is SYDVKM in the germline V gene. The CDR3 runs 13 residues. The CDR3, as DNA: TGTGCCAGCAGTATAAAAATGAACACTGAAGCTTTCTTT. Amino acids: CASSIKMNTEAFF.

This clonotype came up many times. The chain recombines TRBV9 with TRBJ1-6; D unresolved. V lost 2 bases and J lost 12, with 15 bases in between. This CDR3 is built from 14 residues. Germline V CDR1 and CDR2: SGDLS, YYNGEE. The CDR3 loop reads CASSVRMSQGPLHF. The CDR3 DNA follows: TGTGCCAGCAGCGTCCGGATGTCTCAAGGACCCCTCCACTTT. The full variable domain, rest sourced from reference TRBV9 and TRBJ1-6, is DSGVTQTPKHLITATGQRVTLRCSPRSGDLSVYWYQQSLDQGLQFLIQYYNGEERAKGNILERFSAQQFPDLHSELNLSSLELGDSALYFCASSVRMSQGPLHFGNGTRLTVT.

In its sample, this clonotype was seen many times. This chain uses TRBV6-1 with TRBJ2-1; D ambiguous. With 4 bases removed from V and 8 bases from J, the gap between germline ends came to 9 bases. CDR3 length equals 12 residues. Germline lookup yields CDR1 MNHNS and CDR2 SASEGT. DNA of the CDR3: TGTGCCAGCAGTGTGAGCCGCGATGAGCAGTTCTTC. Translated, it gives CASSVSRDEQFF.

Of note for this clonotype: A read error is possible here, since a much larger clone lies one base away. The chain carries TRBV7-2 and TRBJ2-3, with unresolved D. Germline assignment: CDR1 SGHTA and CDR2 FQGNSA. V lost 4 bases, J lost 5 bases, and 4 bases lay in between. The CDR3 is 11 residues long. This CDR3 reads CASSYEDTQYF. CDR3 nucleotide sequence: TGTGCCAGCAGCTACGAAGATACGCAGTATTTT.

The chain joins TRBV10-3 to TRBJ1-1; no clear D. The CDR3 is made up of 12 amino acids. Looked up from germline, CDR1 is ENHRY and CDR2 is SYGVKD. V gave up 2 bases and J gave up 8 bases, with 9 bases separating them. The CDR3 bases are TGTGCCATCAGTGAGACGGCAGTCGAAGCTTTCTTT. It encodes CAISETAVEAFF.

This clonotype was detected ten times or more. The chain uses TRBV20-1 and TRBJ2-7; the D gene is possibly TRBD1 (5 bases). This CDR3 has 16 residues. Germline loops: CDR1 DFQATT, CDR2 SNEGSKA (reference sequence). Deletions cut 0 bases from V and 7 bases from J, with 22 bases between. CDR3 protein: CSARDPQQDPFGEQYF. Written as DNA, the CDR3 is TGCAGTGCTAGAGATCCCCAACAGGACCCTTTTGGGGAGCAGTACTTC.

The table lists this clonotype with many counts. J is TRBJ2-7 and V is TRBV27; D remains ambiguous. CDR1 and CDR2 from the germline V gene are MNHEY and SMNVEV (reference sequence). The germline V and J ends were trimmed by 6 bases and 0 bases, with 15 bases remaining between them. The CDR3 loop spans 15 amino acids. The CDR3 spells CASSSLFTASYEQYF. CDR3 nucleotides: TGTGCCAGCAGCTCCCTATTTACCGCCTCCTACGAGCAGTACTTC.

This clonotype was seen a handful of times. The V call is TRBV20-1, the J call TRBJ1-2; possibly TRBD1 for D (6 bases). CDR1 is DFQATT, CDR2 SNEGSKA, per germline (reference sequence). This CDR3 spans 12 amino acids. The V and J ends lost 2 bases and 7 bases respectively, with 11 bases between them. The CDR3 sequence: CSARPRGAGYTF. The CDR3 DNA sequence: TGCAGTGCTAGACCCAGGGGTGCTGGCTACACCTTC.

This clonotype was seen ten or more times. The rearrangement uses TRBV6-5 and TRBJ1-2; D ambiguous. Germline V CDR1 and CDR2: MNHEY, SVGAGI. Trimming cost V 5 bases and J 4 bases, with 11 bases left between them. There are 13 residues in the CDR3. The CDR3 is CASSHGLTYGYTF. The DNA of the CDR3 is TGTGCCAGCAGTCACGGACTGACCTATGGCTACACCTTC.

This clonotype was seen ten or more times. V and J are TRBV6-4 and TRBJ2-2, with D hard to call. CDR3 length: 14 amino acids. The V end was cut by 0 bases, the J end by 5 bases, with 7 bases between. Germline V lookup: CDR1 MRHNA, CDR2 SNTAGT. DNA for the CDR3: TGTGCCAGCAGTGACTCTGGTCAGACCGGGGAGCTGTTTTTT. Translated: CASSDSGQTGELFF.

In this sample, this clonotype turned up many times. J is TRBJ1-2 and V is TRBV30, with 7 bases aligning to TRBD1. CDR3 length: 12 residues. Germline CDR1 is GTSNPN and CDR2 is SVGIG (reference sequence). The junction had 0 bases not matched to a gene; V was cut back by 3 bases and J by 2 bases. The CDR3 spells CAWRQGNYGYTF. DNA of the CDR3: TGTGCCTGGAGACAGGGGAACTATGGCTACACCTTC.

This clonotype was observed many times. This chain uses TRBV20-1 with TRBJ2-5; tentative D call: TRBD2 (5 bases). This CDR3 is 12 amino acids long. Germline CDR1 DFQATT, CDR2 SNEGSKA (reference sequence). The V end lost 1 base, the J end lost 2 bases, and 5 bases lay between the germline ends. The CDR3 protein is CSARGGQETQYF. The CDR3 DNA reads TGCAGTGCTAGAGGAGGGCAAGAGACCCAGTACTTC.

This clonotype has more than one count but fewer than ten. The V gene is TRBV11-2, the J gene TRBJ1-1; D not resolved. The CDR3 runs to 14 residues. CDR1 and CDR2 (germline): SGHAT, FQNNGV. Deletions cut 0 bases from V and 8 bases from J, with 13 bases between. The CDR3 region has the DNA TGTGCCAGCAGCTTAGATCTGGCCCAGAGGGAAGCTTTCTTT. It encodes CASSLDLAQREAFF. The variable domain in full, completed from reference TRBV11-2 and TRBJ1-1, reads EAGVAQSPRYKIIEKRQSVAFWCNPISGHATLYWYQQILGQGPKLLIQFQNNGVVDDSQLPKDRFSAERLKGVDSTLKIQPAKLEDSAVYLCASSLDLAQREAFFGQGTRLTVV.

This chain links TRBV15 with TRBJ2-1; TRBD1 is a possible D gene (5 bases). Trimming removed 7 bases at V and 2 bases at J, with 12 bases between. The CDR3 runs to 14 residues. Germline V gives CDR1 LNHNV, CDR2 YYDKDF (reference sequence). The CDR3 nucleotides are TGTGCCACCAAGTCCCAGGGCCCCTACAATGAGCAGTTCTTC. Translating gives CATKSQGPYNEQFF.

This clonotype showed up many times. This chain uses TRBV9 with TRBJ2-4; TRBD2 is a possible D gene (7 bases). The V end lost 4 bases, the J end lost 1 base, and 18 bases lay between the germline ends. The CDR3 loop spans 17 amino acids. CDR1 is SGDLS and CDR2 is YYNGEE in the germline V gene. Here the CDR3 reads CASSPQTGGNAKNIQYF. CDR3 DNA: TGTGCCAGCAGCCCCCAGACGGGGGGCAACGCCAAAAACATTCAGTACTTC.

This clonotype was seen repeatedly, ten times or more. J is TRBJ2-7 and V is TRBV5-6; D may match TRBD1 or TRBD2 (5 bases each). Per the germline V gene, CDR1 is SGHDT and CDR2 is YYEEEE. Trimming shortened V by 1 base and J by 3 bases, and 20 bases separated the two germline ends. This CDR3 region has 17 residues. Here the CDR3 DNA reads TGTGCCAGCAGCTTGTCCGGGCTAGCAGGGACCTACTACGAGCAGTACTTC. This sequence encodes CASSLSGLAGTYYEQYF.

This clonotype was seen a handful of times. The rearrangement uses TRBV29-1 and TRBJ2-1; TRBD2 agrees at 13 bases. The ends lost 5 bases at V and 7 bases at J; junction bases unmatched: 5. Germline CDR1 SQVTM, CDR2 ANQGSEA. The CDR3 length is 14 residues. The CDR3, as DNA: TGCAGCGTTCCAACGGGACTAGCGGGGAATGAGCAGTTCTTC. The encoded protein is CSVPTGLAGNEQFF.